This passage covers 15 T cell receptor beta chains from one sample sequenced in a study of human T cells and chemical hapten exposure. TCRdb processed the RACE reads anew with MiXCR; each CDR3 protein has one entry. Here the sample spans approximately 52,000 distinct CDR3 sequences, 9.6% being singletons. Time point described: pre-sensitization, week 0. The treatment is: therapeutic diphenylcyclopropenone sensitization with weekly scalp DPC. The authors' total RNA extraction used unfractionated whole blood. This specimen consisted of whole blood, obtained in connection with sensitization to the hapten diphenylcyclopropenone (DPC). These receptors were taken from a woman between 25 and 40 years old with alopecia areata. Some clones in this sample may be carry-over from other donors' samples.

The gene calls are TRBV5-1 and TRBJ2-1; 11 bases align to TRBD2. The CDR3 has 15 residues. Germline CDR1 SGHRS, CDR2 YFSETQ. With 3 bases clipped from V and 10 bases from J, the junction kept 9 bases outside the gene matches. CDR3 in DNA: TGCGCCAGCAGCTCTAGCGGGGGGTTCCTCGGGGAGCAGTTCTTC. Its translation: CASSSSGGFLGEQFF.

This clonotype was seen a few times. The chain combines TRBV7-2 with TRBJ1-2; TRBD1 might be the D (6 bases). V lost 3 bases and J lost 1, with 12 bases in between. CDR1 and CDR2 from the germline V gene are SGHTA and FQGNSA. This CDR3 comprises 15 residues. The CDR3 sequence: CASSLTGQNNYGYTF. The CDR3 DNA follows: TGTGCCAGCAGCTTGACCGGACAGAATAACTATGGCTACACCTTC.

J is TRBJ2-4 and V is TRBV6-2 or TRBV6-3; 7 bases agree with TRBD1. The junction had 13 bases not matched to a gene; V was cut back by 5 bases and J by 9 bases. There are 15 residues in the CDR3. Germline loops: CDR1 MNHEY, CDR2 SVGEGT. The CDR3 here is CASSRDSWVFGIQYF. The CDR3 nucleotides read TGTGCCAGCAGTCGGGACAGCTGGGTGTTCGGCATTCAGTACTTC.

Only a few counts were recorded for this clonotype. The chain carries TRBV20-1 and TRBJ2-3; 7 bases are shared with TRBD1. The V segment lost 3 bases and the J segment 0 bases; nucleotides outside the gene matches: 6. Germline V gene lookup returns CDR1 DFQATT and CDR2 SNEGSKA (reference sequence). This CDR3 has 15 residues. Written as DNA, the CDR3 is TGCAGTGCTAGGATACCGGGACAGAGCACAGATACGCAGTATTTT. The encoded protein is CSARIPGQSTDTQYF.

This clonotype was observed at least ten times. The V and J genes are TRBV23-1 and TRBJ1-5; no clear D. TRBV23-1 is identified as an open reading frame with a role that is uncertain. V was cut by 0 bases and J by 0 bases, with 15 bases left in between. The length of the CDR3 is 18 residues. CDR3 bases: TGCGCCAGCAGTCAATCCTTGGGCAGACCATATAGCAATCAGCCCCAGCATTTT. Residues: CASSQSLGRPYSNQPQHF.

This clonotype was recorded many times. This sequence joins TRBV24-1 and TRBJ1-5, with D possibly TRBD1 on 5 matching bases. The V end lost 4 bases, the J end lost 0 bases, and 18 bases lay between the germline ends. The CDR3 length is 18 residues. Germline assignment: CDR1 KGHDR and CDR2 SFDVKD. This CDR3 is CATSDSLWGGGSNQPQHF. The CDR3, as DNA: TGTGCCACCAGTGACTCCCTCTGGGGGGGTGGTAGCAATCAGCCCCAGCATTTT.

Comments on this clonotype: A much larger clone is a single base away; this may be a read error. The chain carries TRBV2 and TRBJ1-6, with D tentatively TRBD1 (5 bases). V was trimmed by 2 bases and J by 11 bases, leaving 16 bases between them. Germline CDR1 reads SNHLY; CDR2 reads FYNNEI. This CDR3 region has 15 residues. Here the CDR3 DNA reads TGTGCCAGCAGTGAATTCAGGGCGGTGAACGCACCCCTCCACTTT. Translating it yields CASSEFRAVNAPLHF. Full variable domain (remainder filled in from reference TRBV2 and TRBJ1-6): EPEVTQTPSHQVTQMGQEVILRCVPISNHLYFYWYRQILGQKVEFLVSFYNNEISEKSEIFDDQFSVERPDGSNFTLKIRSTKLEDSAMYFCASSEFRAVNAPLHFGNGTRLTVT.

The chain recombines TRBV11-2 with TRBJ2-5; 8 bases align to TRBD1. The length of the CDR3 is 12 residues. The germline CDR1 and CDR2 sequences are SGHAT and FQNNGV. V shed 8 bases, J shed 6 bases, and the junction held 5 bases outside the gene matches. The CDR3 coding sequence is TGTGCCAGCCTAGGACAGGGACAGACCCAGTACTTC. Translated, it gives CASLGQGQTQYF.

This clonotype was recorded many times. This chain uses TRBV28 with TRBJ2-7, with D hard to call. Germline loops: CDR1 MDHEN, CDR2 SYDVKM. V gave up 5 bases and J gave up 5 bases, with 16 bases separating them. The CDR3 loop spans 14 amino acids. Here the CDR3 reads CASSPLGQRDEQYF. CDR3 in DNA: TGTGCCAGCAGTCCGTTGGGTCAACGGGACGAGCAGTACTTC.

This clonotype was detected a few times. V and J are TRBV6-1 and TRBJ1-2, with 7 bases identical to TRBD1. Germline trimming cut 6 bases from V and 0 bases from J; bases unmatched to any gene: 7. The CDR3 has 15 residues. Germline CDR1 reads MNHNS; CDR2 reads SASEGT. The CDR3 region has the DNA TGTGCCAGCAGCGACCCGACAGGGCCTAACTATGGCTACACCTTC. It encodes CASSDPTGPNYGYTF.

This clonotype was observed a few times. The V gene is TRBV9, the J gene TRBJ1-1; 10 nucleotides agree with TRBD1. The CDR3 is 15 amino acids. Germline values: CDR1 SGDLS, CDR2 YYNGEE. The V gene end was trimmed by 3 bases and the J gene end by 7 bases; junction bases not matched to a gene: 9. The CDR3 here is CASSAGQGEVGEAFF. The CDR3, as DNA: TGTGCCAGCAGCGCCGGACAGGGGGAGGTTGGTGAAGCTTTCTTT.

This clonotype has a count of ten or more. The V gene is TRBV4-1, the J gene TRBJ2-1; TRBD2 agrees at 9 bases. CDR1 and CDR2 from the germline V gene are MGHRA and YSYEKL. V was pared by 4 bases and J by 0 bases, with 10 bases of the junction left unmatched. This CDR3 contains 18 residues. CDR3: CASSLVSGGFTSYNEQFF. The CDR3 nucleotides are TGCGCCAGCAGCCTTGTTAGCGGGGGTTTCACCTCCTACAATGAGCAGTTCTTC.

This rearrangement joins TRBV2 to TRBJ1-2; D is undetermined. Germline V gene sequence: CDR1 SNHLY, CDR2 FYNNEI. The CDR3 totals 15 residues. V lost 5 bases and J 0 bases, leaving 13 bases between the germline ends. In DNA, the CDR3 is TGTGCCAGCAGTAGGACCTTCAGTTCTAACTATGGCTACACCTTC. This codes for CASSRTFSSNYGYTF.

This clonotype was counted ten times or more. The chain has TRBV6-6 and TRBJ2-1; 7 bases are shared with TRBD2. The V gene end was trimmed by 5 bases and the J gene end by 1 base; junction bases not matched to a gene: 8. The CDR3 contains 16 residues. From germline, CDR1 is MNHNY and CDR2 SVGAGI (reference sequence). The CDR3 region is CASSLFGGESYNEQFF. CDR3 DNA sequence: TGTGCCAGCAGTCTGTTTGGGGGGGAATCCTACAATGAGCAGTTCTTC.

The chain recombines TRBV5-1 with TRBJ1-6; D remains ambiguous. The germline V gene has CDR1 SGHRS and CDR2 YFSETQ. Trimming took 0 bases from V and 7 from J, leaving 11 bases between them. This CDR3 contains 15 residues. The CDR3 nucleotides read TGCGCCAGCAGCTTGGGCCAGGAGGAGAATTCACCCCTCCACTTT. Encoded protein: CASSLGQEENSPLHF.